This passage covers 21 T cell receptor beta chains from one sample sequenced in a study of blood T cell repertoires in COVID-19. Sequencing used immunoSEQ multiplex PCR; TCRdb keeps in-frame clones, though not all of them. The sample has about 200,000 clones, roughly 83% seen once. The sample comprised peripheral blood. Every receptor here comes from a man aged 35 to 55 with acute or convalescent COVID-19.

In this sample, this clone turned up once. The V and J genes are TRBV10-3 and TRBJ2-5; D unresolved. Germline V gene lookup returns CDR1 ENHRY and CDR2 SYGVKD. The CDR3 is 13 residues long. Deletions cut 2 bases from V and 3 bases from J, with 7 bases between. In nucleotides, the CDR3 is TGTGCCATCAGTGAGGGCAGGAAAGAGACCCAGTACTTC. It translates to CAISEGRKETQYF.

This chain connects TRBV5-1 to TRBJ2-2; D is perhaps TRBD2 (5 bases). Germline CDR1 and CDR2: SGHRS and YFSETQ. V was pared by 7 bases and J by 4 bases, with 23 bases between. The CDR3 has 17 amino acids. The CDR3 DNA reads TGCGCCAGCCAGACCGGGAAGCTAACGTATGCCACCGGGGAGCTGTTTTTT. Its protein product is CASQTGKLTYATGELFF.

The chain recombines TRBV6-5 with TRBJ1-2, with 7 nucleotides matching TRBD1. This CDR3 comprises 13 residues. The V gene's germline CDR1 is MNHEY and CDR2 SVGAGI. V lost 7 bases, J lost 5 bases, and 7 bases stayed unmatched. The CDR3 here is CASKEGASYGYTF. The CDR3, as DNA: TGTGCCAGCAAAGAGGGGGCAAGTTATGGCTACACCTTC.

This clone came up a few times. This chain links TRBV3-1 (or the pseudogene TRBV3-2) with TRBJ2-7; the D is unclear. The CDR3 runs to 12 residues. The V and J ends lost 2 bases and 3 bases respectively, with 5 bases between them. Germline V CDR1 and CDR2: LGHDT, YNNKEL (reference sequence). For the CDR3, the DNA is TGTGCCAGCAGCCAAAGAGACTACGAGCAGTACTTC. Its translation: CASSQRDYEQYF.

The rearrangement joins TRBV5-4 to TRBJ2-7; tentative D call: TRBD2 (6 bases). The CDR3 contains 13 residues. Trimming cost V 0 bases and J 4 bases, with 8 bases left between them. The germline V gene encodes CDR1 SGHNT and CDR2 YYREEE (reference sequence). This CDR3 reads CASSLGAGYEQYF. In nucleotides, the CDR3 is TGTGCCAGCAGCTTGGGGGCGGGGTACGAGCAGTACTTC.

The CDR3 region has the DNA TGTGCCAGCAGGACCGGGACTAGCATCTACGAGCAGTACTTC. Translated: CASRTGTSIYEQYF. This rearrangement joins TRBV6-5 to TRBJ2-7; 9 bases fit TRBD2. From germline, CDR1 is MNHEY and CDR2 SVGAGI. V was pared by 6 bases and J by 3 bases, with 6 bases of the junction left unmatched. The CDR3 runs 14 residues.

The chain has TRBV7-9 and TRBJ2-7; possibly TRBD2 for D (5 bases). The CDR3 consists of 14 residues. Germline V lookup: CDR1 SEHNR, CDR2 FQNEAQ (reference sequence). The ends were cut back, 8 bases at V and 6 bases at J, with 20 bases in the middle. This CDR3 is CASGSGGNHFEQYF. CDR3 coding DNA: TGTGCCAGCGGAAGCGGAGGAAATCATTTCGAGCAGTACTTC.

The J gene is TRBJ1-6, the V gene TRBV30; D perhaps matches TRBD1 (6 bases). CDR1 is GTSNPN and CDR2 is SVGIG in the germline V gene (reference sequence). The CDR3 length is 11 residues. V gave up 0 bases and J gave up 13 bases, with 7 bases separating them. This CDR3 reads CAWSVQGPLHF. In nucleotides, the CDR3 is TGTGCCTGGAGTGTACAGGGCCCCCTCCACTTT.

The rearrangement uses TRBV6-2 or TRBV6-3 and TRBJ1-2; D call uncertain. The germline V and J ends were trimmed by 2 bases and 6 bases, with 19 bases remaining between them. Germline assignment: CDR1 MNHEY and CDR2 SVGEGT. The CDR3 loop spans 16 amino acids. The chain's CDR3 is CASSYDRSPWKNGYTF. For the CDR3, the DNA is TGTGCCAGCAGTTACGATCGGAGCCCCTGGAAGAATGGCTACACCTTC.

Turning to this clone: The identical CDR3 is also encoded by other nucleotide sequences in the sample. This rearrangement joins TRBV18 to TRBJ1-1, with 8 bases aligning to TRBD1. The CDR3 extends over 13 amino acids. Per germline, CDR1 KGHSH and CDR2 LQKENI. With V trimmed by 6 bases and J by 5 bases, 5 bases remained unmatched. The CDR3 sequence is CASSPGQGTEAFF. CDR3 nucleotide sequence: TGTGCCAGCTCTCCTGGACAGGGTACTGAAGCTTTCTTT.

This clone has a handful of counts. The chain recombines TRBV9 with TRBJ1-4; D remains unclear. The CDR3 is made up of 15 amino acids. Trimming stripped 4 bases from V and 5 bases from J, with 15 bases between. CDR1 is SGDLS, CDR2 YYNGEE, per germline. The CDR3 nucleotides read TGTGCCAGCAGCTCAAGCATCTCTGCGAATGAAAAACTGTTTTTT. This translates into CASSSSISANEKLFF.

The V gene is TRBV12-3 or TRBV12-4, the J gene TRBJ2-1; D gene ambiguous. The CDR3 loop spans 13 amino acids. The V and J ends lost 2 bases and 9 bases respectively, with 11 bases between them. CDR3 sequence reads: CASSLNGLGEQFF. CDR3 nucleotide sequence: TGTGCCAGCAGTTTAAATGGGCTTGGTGAGCAGTTCTTC.

This rearrangement joins TRBV3-1 (or the pseudogene TRBV3-2) to TRBJ2-7; a weak D match, TRBD1 (6 bases). V lost 3 bases and J 5 bases, leaving 11 bases between the germline ends. Germline CDR1 is LGHDT and CDR2 is YNNKEL (reference sequence). The CDR3 totals 13 residues. The CDR3 coding sequence is TGTGCCAGCAGCCAGGCAGGGGAAAACGAGCAGTACTTC. This gives the protein CASSQAGENEQYF.

The chain is built from TRBV11-2 and TRBJ2-7, with 11 positions matching TRBD2. Germline trimming cut 1 base from V and 0 bases from J; bases unmatched to any gene: 11. Per germline, CDR1 SGHAT and CDR2 FQNNGV. The CDR3 runs 19 residues. CDR3 loop: CASSLALAGGTVFSYEQYF. The CDR3 coding sequence is TGTGCCAGCAGCTTAGCTCTAGCGGGAGGAACAGTTTTCTCCTACGAGCAGTACTTC.

The chain combines TRBV5-1 with TRBJ1-1; a weak D match, TRBD1 (6 bases). V lost 5 bases and J lost 1, with 15 bases in between. This CDR3 is 15 amino acids long. CDR1 and CDR2 (germline): SGHRS, YFSETQ. CDR3 in amino acids: CASRLFGGANTEAFF. The CDR3 bases are TGCGCCAGCAGGCTCTTTGGGGGCGCGAACACTGAAGCTTTCTTT.

The chain uses TRBV9 and TRBJ1-2; 7 positions agree with TRBD1. V lost 0 bases and J lost 2; bases outside the gene matches: 4. Germline loops: CDR1 SGDLS, CDR2 YYNGEE. The CDR3 has 15 amino acids. This CDR3 is CASSVATGRNYGYTF. The CDR3 region has the DNA TGTGCCAGCAGCGTAGCGACAGGGCGGAACTATGGCTACACCTTC.

This chain joins TRBV10-1 and TRBJ2-2; D is undetermined. Germline CDR1 reads WNHNN; CDR2 reads SYGVQD (reference sequence). CDR3 length: 13 residues. The ends were cut back, 2 bases at V and 1 base at J, with 2 bases in the middle. The CDR3 DNA reads as TGCGCCAGCAGTGAGCGGAACACCGGGGAGCTGTTTTTT. The encoded protein is CASSERNTGELFF.

The V gene is TRBV5-1, the J gene TRBJ1-1; D is unresolved. In germline, CDR1 is SGHRS, CDR2 YFSETQ. V shed 0 bases and J shed 2 bases, with 8 bases lying between them. The CDR3 is made up of 14 amino acids. The CDR3: CASSLGSENTEAFF. The CDR3 DNA reads as TGCGCCAGCAGCTTGGGCAGCGAAAACACTGAAGCTTTCTTT.

This clone came up once. The CDR3 region has the DNA TGTGCCAGCAGCGCGGAGTTCAGGGGGACTGAAGCTTTCTTT. This gives the protein CASSAEFRGTEAFF. This chain links TRBV7-9 with TRBJ1-1; 7 nucleotides match TRBD1. Looked up from germline, CDR1 is SEHNR and CDR2 is FQNEAQ (reference sequence). The V segment lost 5 bases and the J segment 5 bases; nucleotides outside the gene matches: 8. The CDR3 has 14 amino acids.

This clone has a single count. The V call is TRBV29-1, the J call TRBJ1-2; D might be TRBD1 (6 bases). The CDR3 loop spans 12 amino acids. Trimming took off 5 bases at V and 7 bases at J, with 14 bases between the two ends. Germline CDR1 is SQVTM and CDR2 is ANQGSEA. The CDR3 bases are TGCAGCGTTCAAAGGGGGTCGGGTGGCTACACCTTC. Translating it yields CSVQRGSGGYTF.

This clone showed up just a few times. V is TRBV19 and J is TRBJ1-1; perhaps TRBD1 as D (5 bases). The germline V gene encodes CDR1 LNHDA and CDR2 SQIVND (reference sequence). With 7 bases removed from V and 7 bases from J, the gap between germline ends came to 10 bases. The CDR3 spans 11 residues. This CDR3 reads CASIRGREAFF. DNA for the CDR3: TGTGCCAGTATTAGGGGTCGTGAAGCTTTCTTT.